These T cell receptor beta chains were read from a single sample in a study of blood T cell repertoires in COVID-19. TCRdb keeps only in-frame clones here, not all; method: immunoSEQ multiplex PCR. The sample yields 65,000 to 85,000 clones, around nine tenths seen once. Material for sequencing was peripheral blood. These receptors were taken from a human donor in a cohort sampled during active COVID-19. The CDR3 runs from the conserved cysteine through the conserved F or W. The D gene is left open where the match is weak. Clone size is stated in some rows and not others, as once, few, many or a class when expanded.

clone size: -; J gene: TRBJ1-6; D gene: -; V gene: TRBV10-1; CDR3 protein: CASPPGGTRHSPLHF; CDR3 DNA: TGCGCCAGCCCGCCGGGGGGGACCCGTCATTCACCCCTCCACTTT
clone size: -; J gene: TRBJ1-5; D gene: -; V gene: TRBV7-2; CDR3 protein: CASSLVGGYGNQPQHF; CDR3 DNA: TGTGCCAGCAGCTTAGTAGGGGGTTACGGCAATCAGCCCCAGCATTTT
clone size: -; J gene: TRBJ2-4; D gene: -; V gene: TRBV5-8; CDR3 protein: CASSFTELYPVAKNIQYF; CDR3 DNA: TGTGCCAGCAGCTTCACCGAACTGTATCCGGTAGCCAAAAACATTCAGTACTTC
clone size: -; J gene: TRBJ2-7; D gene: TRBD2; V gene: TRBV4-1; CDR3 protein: CASSAGLTSSYEQYF; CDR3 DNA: TGCGCCAGCTCAGCGGGGCTTACCAGCTCCTACGAGCAGTACTTC
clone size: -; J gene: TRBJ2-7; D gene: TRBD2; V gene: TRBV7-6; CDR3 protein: CASSFSSGDYYEQYF; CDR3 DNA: TGTGCCAGCAGCTTTTCCAGCGGGGATTACTACGAGCAGTACTTC
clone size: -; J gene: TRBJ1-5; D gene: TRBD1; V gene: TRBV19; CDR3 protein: CASEAGQGILSNQPQHF; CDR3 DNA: TGTGCCAGTGAGGCCGGACAGGGGATCCTTAGCAATCAGCCCCAGCATTTT
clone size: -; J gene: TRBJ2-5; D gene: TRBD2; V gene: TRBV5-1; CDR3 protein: CASSLSGVQETQYF; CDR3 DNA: TGCGCCAGCAGCCTTAGCGGGGTTCAAGAGACCCAGTACTTC
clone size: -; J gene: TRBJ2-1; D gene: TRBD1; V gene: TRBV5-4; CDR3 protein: CASSLGTGTGRVNEQFF; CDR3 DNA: TGTGCCAGCAGCTTGGGGACCGGGACAGGGAGAGTGAATGAGCAGTTCTTC
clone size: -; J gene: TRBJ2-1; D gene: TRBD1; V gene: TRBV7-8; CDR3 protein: CASSLTTGGYNEQFF; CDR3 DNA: TGTGCCAGCAGCTTAACAACAGGGGGCTACAATGAGCAGTTCTTC
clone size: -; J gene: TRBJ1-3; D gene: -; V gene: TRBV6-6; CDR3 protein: CASRVRGRSSGNTIYF; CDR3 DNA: TGTGCCAGCAGAGTCCGAGGGCGCAGCTCTGGAAACACCATATATTTT
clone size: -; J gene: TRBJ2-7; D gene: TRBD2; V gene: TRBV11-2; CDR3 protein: CASSPAGGSSYEQYF; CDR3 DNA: TGTGCCAGCAGCCCAGCGGGGGGGAGCTCCTACGAGCAGTACTTC
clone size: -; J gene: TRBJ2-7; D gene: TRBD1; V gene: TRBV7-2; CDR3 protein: CASSPRTGAYEQYF; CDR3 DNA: TGTGCCAGCAGCCCGAGGACAGGGGCGTACGAGCAGTACTTC
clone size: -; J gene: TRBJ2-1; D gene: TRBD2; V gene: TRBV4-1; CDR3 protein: CASSQVLVAGSQFF; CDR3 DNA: TGCGCCAGCAGCCAAGTCTTGGTAGCGGGGTCGCAGTTCTTC
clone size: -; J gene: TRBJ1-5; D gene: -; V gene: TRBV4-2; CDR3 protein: CASSQDGQANQPQHF; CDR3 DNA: TGTGCCAGCAGCCAAGACGGACAAGCTAATCAGCCCCAGCATTTT
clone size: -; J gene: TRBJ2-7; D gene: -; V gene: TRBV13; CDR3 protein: CASSLAGAQTYEQYF; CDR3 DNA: TGTGCCAGCAGCCTGGCTGGGGCTCAAACCTACGAGCAGTACTTC
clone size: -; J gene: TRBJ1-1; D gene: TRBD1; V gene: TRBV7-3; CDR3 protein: CASSLHQGALTEAFF; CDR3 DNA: TGTGCCAGCAGCTTACATCAGGGGGCGCTGACTGAAGCTTTCTTT
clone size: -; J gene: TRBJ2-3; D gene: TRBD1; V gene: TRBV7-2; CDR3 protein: CATKYRGTGFTDTQYF; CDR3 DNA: TGTGCCACTAAGTACAGGGGGACAGGGTTCACAGATACGCAGTATTTT
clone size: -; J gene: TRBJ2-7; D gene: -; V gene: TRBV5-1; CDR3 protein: CASSRDYEQYF; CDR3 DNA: TGTGCCAGCAGCAGAGACTACGAGCAGTACTTC
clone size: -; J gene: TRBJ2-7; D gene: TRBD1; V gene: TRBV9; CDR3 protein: CASSETMAGGNPYEQYF; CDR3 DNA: TGTGCCAGCAGCGAAACGATGGCAGGGGGTAATCCCTACGAGCAGTACTTC
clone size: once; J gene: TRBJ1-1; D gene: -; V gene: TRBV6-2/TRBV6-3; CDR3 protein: CASSRPGLLAEAFF; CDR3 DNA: TGTGCCAGCAGTCGACCTGGCTTACTAGCTGAAGCTTTCTTT
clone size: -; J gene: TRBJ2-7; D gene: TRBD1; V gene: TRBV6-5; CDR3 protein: CASSYPDRVHEQYF; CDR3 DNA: TGTGCCAGCAGTTACCCGGACAGGGTCCACGAGCAGTACTTC
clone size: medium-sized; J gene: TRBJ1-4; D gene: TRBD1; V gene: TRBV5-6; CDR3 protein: CASSSGTGEKLFF; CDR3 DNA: TGTGCCAGCAGCTCGGGGACAGGGGAAAAACTGTTTTTT
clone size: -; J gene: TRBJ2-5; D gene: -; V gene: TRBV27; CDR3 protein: CASSLVRGKGETQYF; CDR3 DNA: TGTGCCAGCAGTTTAGTCAGGGGAAAGGGGGAGACCCAGTACTTC
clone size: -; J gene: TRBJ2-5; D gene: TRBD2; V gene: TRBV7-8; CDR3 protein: CALATSVQETQYF; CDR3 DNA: TGTGCATTAGCGACTAGCGTACAAGAGACCCAGTACTTC
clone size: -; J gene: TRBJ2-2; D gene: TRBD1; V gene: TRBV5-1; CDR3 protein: CASSLTGGPGELFF; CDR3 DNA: TGCGCCAGCAGCTTAACAGGGGGCCCCGGGGAGCTGTTTTTT
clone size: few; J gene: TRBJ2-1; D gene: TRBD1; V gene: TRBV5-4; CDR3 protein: CASSKDRSSYNEQFF; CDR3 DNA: TGTGCCAGCAGCAAGGACAGGAGCTCCTACAATGAGCAGTTCTTC
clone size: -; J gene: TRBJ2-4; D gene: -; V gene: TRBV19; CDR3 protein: CASSPSVNIQYF; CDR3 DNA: TGTGCCAGTAGCCCCTCCGTAAACATTCAGTACTTC
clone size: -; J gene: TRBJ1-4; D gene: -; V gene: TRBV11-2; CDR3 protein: CASSLQGSEKLFF; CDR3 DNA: TGTGCCAGCAGCTTACAGGGTTCTGAAAAACTGTTTTTT
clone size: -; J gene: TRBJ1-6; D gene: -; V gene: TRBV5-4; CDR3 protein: CASRNREVNSPLHF; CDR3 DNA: TGTGCCAGCAGGAACAGGGAAGTTAATTCACCCCTCCACTTT
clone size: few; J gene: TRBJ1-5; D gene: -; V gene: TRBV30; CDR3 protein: CAWSDQGNQPQHF; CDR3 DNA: TGTGCCTGGAGTGACCAGGGCAATCAGCCCCAGCATTTT
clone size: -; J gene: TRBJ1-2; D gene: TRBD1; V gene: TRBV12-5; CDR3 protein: CASGLQGALGYGYTF; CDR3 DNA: TGTGCTAGTGGTTTGCAGGGGGCCCTTGGCTATGGCTACACCTTC
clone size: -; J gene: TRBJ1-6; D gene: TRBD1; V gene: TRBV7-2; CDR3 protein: CASSLSLGQGNSPLHF; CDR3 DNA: TGTGCCAGCAGCTTAAGCCTGGGACAGGGTAATTCACCCCTCCACTTT
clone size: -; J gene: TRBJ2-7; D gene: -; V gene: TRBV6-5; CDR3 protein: CASSYSNAGSGEQYF; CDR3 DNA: TGTGCCAGCAGTTACTCGAATGCGGGCTCGGGAGAGCAATACTTC
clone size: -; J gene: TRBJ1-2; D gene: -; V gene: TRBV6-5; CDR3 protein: CASRLVRRDNYGYTF; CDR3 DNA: TGTGCCAGCAGACTCGTTAGGCGGGACAACTATGGCTACACCTTC
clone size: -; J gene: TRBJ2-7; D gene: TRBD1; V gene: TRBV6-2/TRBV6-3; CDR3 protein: CASSYIGQGYEQYF; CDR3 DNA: TGTGCCAGCAGTTACATCGGACAGGGGTACGAGCAGTACTTC
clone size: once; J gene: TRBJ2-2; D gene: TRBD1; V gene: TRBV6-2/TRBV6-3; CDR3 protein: CASSYEDRDTGELFF; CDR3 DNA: TGTGCCAGCAGTTACGAGGACAGGGACACCGGGGAGCTGTTTTTT
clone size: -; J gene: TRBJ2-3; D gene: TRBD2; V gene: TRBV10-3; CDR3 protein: CATATSGGLSTQYF; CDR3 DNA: TGTGCCACGGCCACTAGCGGGGGCCTGTCTACGCAGTATTTT
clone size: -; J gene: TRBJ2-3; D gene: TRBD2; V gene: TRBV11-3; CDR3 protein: CASSLGWGGDTQYF; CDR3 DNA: TGTGCCAGCAGCTTGGGTTGGGGGGGGGATACGCAGTATTTT
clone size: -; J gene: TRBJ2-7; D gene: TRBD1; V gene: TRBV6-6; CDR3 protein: CASSRQGSYEQYF; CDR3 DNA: TGTGCCAGCAGCCGACAGGGATCCTACGAGCAGTACTTC
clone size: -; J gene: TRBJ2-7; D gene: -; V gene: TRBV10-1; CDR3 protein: CASSESVAGKNYEQYF; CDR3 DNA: TGCGCCAGCAGTGAGTCGGTGGCAGGAAAAAACTACGAGCAGTACTTC
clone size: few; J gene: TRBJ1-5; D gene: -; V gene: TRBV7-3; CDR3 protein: CASSLDWGWPQHF; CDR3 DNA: TGTGCCAGCAGCCTGGACTGGGGTTGGCCCCAGCATTTT
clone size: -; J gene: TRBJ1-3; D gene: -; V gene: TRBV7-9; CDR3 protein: CASNGGSGNTIYF; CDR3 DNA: TGTGCCAGCAACGGGGGGTCCGGAAACACCATATATTTT
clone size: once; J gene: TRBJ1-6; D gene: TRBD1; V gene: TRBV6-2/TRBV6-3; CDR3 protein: CASSFSTGGNSPLHF; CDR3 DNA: TGTGCCAGCAGTTTCTCGACAGGGGGAAATTCACCCCTCCACTTT
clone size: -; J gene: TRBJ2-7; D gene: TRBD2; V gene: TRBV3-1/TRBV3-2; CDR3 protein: CASSPRRAGGLLNEQYF; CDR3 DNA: TGTGCCAGCAGCCCCCGCCGCGCGGGGGGACTGTTGAACGAGCAGTACTTC
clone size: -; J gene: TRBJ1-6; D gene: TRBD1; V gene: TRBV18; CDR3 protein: CASSPTGQGAAVSPLHF; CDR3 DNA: TGTGCCAGCTCACCGACGGGACAGGGGGCTGCTGTTTCACCCCTCCACTTT
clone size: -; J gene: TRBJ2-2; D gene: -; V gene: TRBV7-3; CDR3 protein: CASSLVGATGELFF; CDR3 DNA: TGTGCCAGCAGCTTAGTGGGGGCGACCGGGGAGCTGTTTTTT
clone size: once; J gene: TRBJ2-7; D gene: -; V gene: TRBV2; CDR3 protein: CASSKRSYEQYF; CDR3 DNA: TGTGCCAGCAGTAAACGGTCCTACGAGCAGTACTTC
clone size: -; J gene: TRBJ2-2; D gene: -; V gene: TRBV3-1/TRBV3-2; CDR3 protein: CASSLQAPGELFF; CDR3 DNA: TGTGCCAGCAGCCTACAGGCTCCCGGGGAGCTGTTTTTT
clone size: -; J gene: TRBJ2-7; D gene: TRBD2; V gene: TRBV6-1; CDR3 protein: CASSDISGGADEQYF; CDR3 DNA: TGTGCCAGCAGTGATATAAGCGGGGGGGCTGACGAGCAGTACTTC
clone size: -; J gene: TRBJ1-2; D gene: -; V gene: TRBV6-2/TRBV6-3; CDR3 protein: CASSSIGGYGYTF; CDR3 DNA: TGTGCCAGCAGTTCAATAGGCGGGTATGGCTACACCTTC